Following are 16 T cell receptor beta chains from one sample sequenced in a study of technical replicates of blood from four donors. The repertoire was sequenced with immunoSEQ multiplex PCR; TCRdb's copy has only in-frame clones and lacks some. The sample has roughly 81,000 clones, 80% to 90% seen once. The sample consisted of PBMCs. All receptors come from a human donor in good health. Some clones in this sample may be carry-over from other donors' samples.

This chain connects TRBV19 to TRBJ2-1; D is perhaps TRBD1 (5 bases). The germline CDR1 and CDR2 sequences are LNHDA and SQIVND (reference sequence). The ends were cut back, 7 bases at V and 7 bases at J, with 17 bases in the middle. There are 14 residues in the CDR3. CDR3 residues: CASTHGAAFNEQFF. For the CDR3, the DNA is TGTGCCAGTACCCATGGGGCAGCGTTTAATGAGCAGTTCTTC.

CDR3 DNA: TGTGCCAGTAGTATCGAGCATGAGCAGTTCTTC. It is translated as CASSIEHEQFF. V and J are TRBV19 and TRBJ2-1; D gene uncertain. Germline-derived CDR1 and CDR2 are LNHDA and SQIVND (reference sequence). The length of the CDR3 is 11 residues. Trimming took 3 bases from V and 8 from J, leaving 5 bases between them.

The chain joins TRBV21-1 to TRBJ2-5; the D segment call TRBD1 is taken from the table without a DNA check. TRBV21-1 is classified as a pseudogene. The CDR3 totals 16 residues. CDR3 coding DNA: TGTGCCAGCAGCCCGAGGGCCAGGGGGAAGCAAGAGACCCAGTACTTC. Amino acid sequence: CASSPRARGKQETQYF.

The genes are TRBV7-2 and TRBJ2-3, with 7 bases identical to TRBD2. Germline V gives CDR1 SGHTA, CDR2 FQGNSA. Losses at the gene ends were 0 bases for V and 1 base for J; bases not matched to a gene: 4. The CDR3 has 16 amino acids. The CDR3 DNA sequence: TGTGCCAGCAGCTTAGCGCGGGGGAGGGGCACAGATACGCAGTATTTT. Its translation: CASSLARGRGTDTQYF.

The J gene is TRBJ1-2, the V gene TRBV5-5, with TRBD1 matching 10 bases. The CDR3 extends over 14 amino acids. Germline V gives CDR1 SGHKS, CDR2 YYEKEE (reference sequence). V shed 3 bases and J 7 bases; nucleotides not matched to a gene: 6. This chain's CDR3 is CASSSTTGGRGYTF. The CDR3 nucleotides are TGTGCCAGCAGCTCGACGACAGGGGGCCGTGGCTACACCTTC.

This clone was seen a few times. This chain joins TRBV5-1 and TRBJ1-6; 9 bases line up with TRBD1. The CDR3 extends over 17 amino acids. With 3 bases clipped from V and 6 bases from J, the junction kept 10 bases outside the gene matches. In germline, CDR1 is SGHRS, CDR2 YFSETQ. CDR3 sequence reads: CASSSPTTGGGNSPLHF. CDR3 bases: TGCGCCAGCAGCTCACCAACGACAGGGGGTGGTAATTCACCCCTCCACTTT.

This sequence joins TRBV7-8 and TRBJ1-2, with unresolved D. The germline V gene encodes CDR1 SGHVS and CDR2 FQNEAQ. There are 16 residues in the CDR3. Trimming stripped 5 bases from V and 0 bases from J, with 16 bases between. This CDR3 is CASSLNGRGTNYGYTF. CDR3 in DNA: TGTGCCAGCAGCCTAAATGGCCGGGGAACTAACTATGGCTACACCTTC.

The sample holds one count of this clone. The gene calls are TRBV2 and TRBJ2-7, with D possibly TRBD1 on 6 matching bases. This CDR3 contains 12 residues. V dropped 4 bases and J dropped 3 bases, with 7 bases sitting between them. The germline V gene encodes CDR1 SNHLY and CDR2 FYNNEI. The chain's CDR3 is CASSGRGYEQYF. The CDR3 nucleotides are TGTGCCAGCAGTGGCAGGGGCTACGAGCAGTACTTC.

This clone appeared once. The chain is built from TRBV18 and TRBJ2-5; no firm D call. Trimming cost V 1 base and J 0 bases, with 3 bases left between them. Germline CDR1 and CDR2: KGHSH and LQKENI. The CDR3 extends over 13 amino acids. CDR3 protein: CASSPLDQETQYF. The DNA for the CDR3 is TGTGCCAGCTCACCACTCGACCAAGAGACCCAGTACTTC.

V gene TRBV2 combines with J gene TRBJ1-2, with 7 bases aligning to TRBD1. This CDR3 spans 14 amino acids. The germline V gene has CDR1 SNHLY and CDR2 FYNNEI. V dropped 4 bases and J dropped 0; count of bases not matched to a gene: 2. The DNA of the CDR3 is TGTGCCAGCAGTGGACAGGGTCCTAACTATGGCTACACCTTC. This encodes CASSGQGPNYGYTF.

The chain combines TRBV28 with TRBJ1-1, with TRBD1 identical over 8 bases. Trimming removed 2 bases from V and 0 bases from J; junction bases left unmatched: 2. This CDR3 is 15 amino acids long. The germline CDR1 and CDR2 sequences are MDHEN and SYDVKM. The CDR3 region is CASSLGTGVNTEAFF. DNA of the CDR3: TGTGCCAGCAGTTTAGGGACAGGAGTGAACACTGAAGCTTTCTTT. Full variable domain (missing parts from reference TRBV28 and TRBJ1-1): DVKVTQSSRYLVKRTGEKVFLECVQDMDHENMFWYRQDPGLGLRLIYFSYDVKMKEKGDIPEGYSVSREKKERFSLILESASTNQTSMYLCASSLGTGVNTEAFFGQGTRLTVV.

The CDR3 DNA is TGTGCCAGCAATTATGACAGGGGGCGTGAGACCCAGTACTTC. Residues: CASNYDRGRETQYF. The chain couples TRBV2 to TRBJ2-5, with TRBD1 matching over 10 bases. The CDR3 is made up of 14 amino acids. Losses at the gene ends were 7 bases for V and 5 bases for J; bases not matched to a gene: 7. Germline V gene data show CDR1 as SNHLY and CDR2 as FYNNEI.

The genes are TRBV7-2 and TRBJ2-4; 11 bases map to TRBD2. V dropped 6 bases and J dropped 4; count of bases not matched to a gene: 8. The germline V gene encodes CDR1 SGHTA and CDR2 FQGNSA. The CDR3 runs 16 residues. CDR3: CASSPPGLAVKNIQYF. The CDR3, as DNA: TGTGCCAGCAGTCCTCCGGGACTAGCGGTTAAAAACATTCAGTACTTC.

The rearrangement joins TRBV14 to TRBJ1-2; 7 nucleotides agree with TRBD1. The V gene end was trimmed by 10 bases and the J gene end by 4 bases; junction bases not matched to a gene: 9. Germline CDR1 and CDR2: SGHDN and FVKESK. The CDR3 covers 13 residues. The CDR3 DNA is TGTGCCACCCTGACAGGGCCCTGCTATGGCTACACCTTC. As protein: CATLTGPCYGYTF.

The J gene is TRBJ2-7, the V gene TRBV6-1, with 10 bases fitting TRBD1. Germline-derived CDR1 and CDR2 are MNHNS and SASEGT. CDR3 length equals 14 residues. The V and J ends lost 2 bases and 4 bases, in that order; junction bases with no gene match: 2. The CDR3 nucleotides are TGTGCCAGCAGTGAACCGGGACAGGGGTACGAGCAGTACTTC. It yields the protein CASSEPGQGYEQYF.

This sequence joins TRBV2 and TRBJ2-2, with TRBD2 identical over 11 bases. The CDR3 extends over 16 amino acids. The junction had 6 bases not matched to a gene; V was cut back by 7 bases and J by 2 bases. Germline loops: CDR1 SNHLY, CDR2 FYNNEI. CDR3 coding DNA: TGTGCCAGCAAAACTAGCGGGAGTCATAACACCGGGGAGCTGTTTTTT. Amino acids: CASKTSGSHNTGELFF.